The 25 T cell receptor beta chains listed next were all sequenced from one sample in a study of graft-versus-host responses after intestinal transplantation. Measured with immunoSEQ multiplex PCR; TCRdb has only the in-frame clones, and not every one. Of tens of thousands of clones listed, about 90% are singletons. The specimen comprised PBMCs, sampled 118 days after intestinal transplantation. The receptor set was obtained from a human patient who received an intestinal transplant, so some T cells may come from the graft donor.

The chain joins TRBV2 to TRBJ1-5; D perhaps matches TRBD1 (5 bases). CDR3 length: 12 amino acids. CDR1 and CDR2 (germline): SNHLY, FYNNEI. The V and J ends lost 2 bases and 12 bases respectively, with 11 bases between them. Written as DNA, the CDR3 is TGTGCCAGCAGTGAAAGGCGGGGCCTCCAGCATTTT. As protein: CASSERRGLQHF.

This chain links TRBV28 with TRBJ2-5; D not resolved. Germline CDR1 and CDR2: MDHEN and SYDVKM. Deletions cut 1 base from V and 4 bases from J, with 25 bases between. The CDR3 loop spans 19 amino acids. CDR3 coding DNA: TGTGCCAGCAGTTTATTCTTTTCGATTTCCGGTTCTTCAGGAGAGACCCAGTACTTC. Translation gives CASSLFFSISGSSGETQYF.

V gene TRBV28 combines with J gene TRBJ2-4; the D gene is possibly TRBD2 (7 bases). Germline assignment: CDR1 MDHEN and CDR2 SYDVKM. This CDR3 spans 14 amino acids. Trimming removed 5 bases at V and 15 bases at J, with 23 bases between. This CDR3 reads CASSDYQGRELAYF. In DNA form, the CDR3 reads TGTGCCAGCAGTGACTACCAGGGGAGGGAGTTGGCGTACTTC.

The rearrangement links TRBV21-1 to TRBJ1-6; the listed D gene, TRBD1, was not tested against the DNA. TRBV21-1 is a pseudogene segment. The CDR3 is made up of 19 amino acids. The DNA of the CDR3 is TGTGCCAGCAGCAAAACGGAGGGACAGTCAGCCTCCTATAATTCACCCCTCCACTTT. It translates to CASSKTEGQSASYNSPLHF.

V and J are TRBV4-2 and TRBJ1-1, with D perhaps TRBD1 (6 bases). The germline V gene encodes CDR1 LGHNA and CDR2 YNFKEQ. Trimming stripped 1 base from V and 1 base from J, with 13 bases between. The CDR3 length is 16 residues. DNA for the CDR3: TGTGCCAGCAGCCAAGGGGGGATGACAGGGAACACTGAAGCTTTCTTT. It is translated as CASSQGGMTGNTEAFF.

The chain is built from TRBV11-2 and TRBJ1-1; no definite D call. Germline V lookup: CDR1 SGHAT, CDR2 FQNNGV. There are 13 residues in the CDR3. The germline V and J ends were trimmed by 1 base and 5 bases, with 8 bases remaining between them. In DNA form, the CDR3 reads TGTGCCAGCAGCTTAGGCGGACGGACTGAAGCTTTCTTT. This sequence encodes CASSLGGRTEAFF.

This clone was recorded only once. V usage is TRBV7-9 and J usage is TRBJ1-6; 7 bases line up with TRBD1. Germline CDR1 is SEHNR and CDR2 is FQNEAQ (reference sequence). V lost 1 base, J lost 6 bases, and 0 bases stayed unmatched. The CDR3 sequence is 14 residues long. DNA for the CDR3: TGTGCCAGCAGCTTAGGGGACAGTAATTCACCCCTCCACTTT. Translated, it gives CASSLGDSNSPLHF.

This chain links TRBV5-1 with TRBJ2-1; perhaps D is TRBD1 or TRBD2 (5 bases each). CDR3 length: 13 amino acids. The ends were cut back, 0 bases at V and 10 bases at J, with 11 bases in the middle. The germline CDR1 and CDR2 sequences are SGHRS and YFSETQ. The CDR3: CASSLDGDLEQFF. Written as DNA, the CDR3 is TGCGCCAGCAGCTTGGATGGGGACCTCGAGCAGTTCTTC. The full variable domain, in which reference TRBV5-1 and TRBJ2-1 provide the parts outside the CDR3, is KAGVTQTPRYLIKTRGQQVTLSCSPISGHRSVSWYQQTPGQGLQFLFEYFSETQRNKGNFPGRFSGRQFSNSRSEMNVSTLELGDSALYLCASSLDGDLEQFFGPGTRLTVL.

The chain employs TRBV19 and TRBJ1-5; 7 bases map to TRBD1. The germline V gene encodes CDR1 LNHDA and CDR2 SQIVND (reference sequence). The CDR3 contains 15 residues. V was clipped by 7 bases and J by 2 bases; unmatched bases: 8. The CDR3 protein is CASTPTGYGNQPQHF. The CDR3 DNA reads as TGTGCCAGTACCCCGACAGGGTATGGCAATCAGCCCCAGCATTTT.

The chain recombines TRBV5-4 with TRBJ2-3; 10 nucleotides agree with TRBD2. Germline-derived CDR1 and CDR2 are SGHNT and YYREEE (reference sequence). The CDR3 sequence is 15 residues long. J gave up 4 bases and V 3 bases, and 5 bases lay outside the gene matches. CDR3 sequence (DNA): TGTGCCAGCAGCTCTCGGACTAGCGGCGCAGATACGCAGTATTTT. Translation: CASSSRTSGADTQYF.

The chain uses TRBV7-3 and TRBJ2-1, with 9 bases lining up with TRBD2. V lost 1 base, J lost 9 bases, and 10 bases stayed unmatched. In germline, CDR1 is SGHTA, CDR2 FQGTGA. There are 16 residues in the CDR3. The CDR3 DNA sequence: TGTGCCAGCAGCTTAAGGCCCTGGCGGGAGGGCCCTGAGCAGTTCTTC. As protein: CASSLRPWREGPEQFF. Drawing the rest from reference TRBV7-3 and TRBJ2-1, the complete variable domain is GAGVSQTPSNKVTEKGKYVELRCDPISGHTALYWYRQSLGQGPEFLIYFQGTGAADDSGLPNDRFFAVRPEGSVSTLKIQRTERGDSAVYLCASSLRPWREGPEQFFGPGTRLTVL.

The chain combines TRBV2 with TRBJ2-5; TRBD1 is a possible D gene (6 bases). The CDR3 sequence is 14 residues long. V lost 4 bases to trimming and J lost 1 base, with 10 bases between them. Germline V gives CDR1 SNHLY, CDR2 FYNNEI. The CDR3 DNA reads as TGTGCCAGCAGTGTCCGGGACACCCAAGAGACCCAGTACTTC. It yields the protein CASSVRDTQETQYF. The full variable domain, rest sourced from reference TRBV2 and TRBJ2-5, is EPEVTQTPSHQVTQMGQEVILRCVPISNHLYFYWYRQILGQKVEFLVSFYNNEISEKSEIFDDQFSVERPDGSNFTLKIRSTKLEDSAMYFCASSVRDTQETQYFGPGTRLLVL.

Only one count was recorded for this clone. The gene calls are TRBV28 and TRBJ2-7, with 7 nucleotides matching TRBD2. CDR1 is MDHEN and CDR2 is SYDVKM in the germline V gene. The CDR3 sequence is 15 residues long. Germline trimming cut 6 bases from V and 3 bases from J; bases unmatched to any gene: 11. Written as DNA, the CDR3 is TGTGCCAGCAGCTCCCGTCCAGCGGGGCTCTACGAGCAGTACTTC. This sequence encodes CASSSRPAGLYEQYF.

Concerning this clone: The same CDR3 is also encoded by other DNA sequences in this sample. The chain carries TRBV28 and TRBJ1-2; no clear D gene. Trimming took off 6 bases at V and 6 bases at J, with 11 bases between the two ends. Germline V CDR1 and CDR2: MDHEN, SYDVKM. CDR3 length: 12 residues. CDR3 coding DNA: TGTGCCAGCAGCCCCCGTCGGGATGGCTACACCTTC. Translating it yields CASSPRRDGYTF.

The chain is built from TRBV14 and TRBJ2-1, with 8 bases lining up with TRBD1. Per the germline V gene, CDR1 is SGHDN and CDR2 is FVKESK. The CDR3 length is 15 residues. Trimming cost V 4 bases and J 0 bases; bases outside gene matches: 2. As DNA, the CDR3 is TGTGCCAGCAGCCGGGACAGGAGCTCCTACAATGAGCAGTTCTTC. It specifies CASSRDRSSYNEQFF.

The gene calls are TRBV27 and TRBJ1-5; no reliable D call. CDR1 and CDR2 (germline): MNHEY, SMNVEV (reference sequence). Trimming took 7 bases from V and 0 from J, leaving 13 bases between them. The CDR3 spans 15 residues. CDR3 sequence: CASTPVGYSNQPQHF. CDR3 DNA: TGTGCCAGCACCCCGGTGGGTTATAGCAATCAGCCCCAGCATTTT.

The rearrangement joins TRBV28 to TRBJ2-4; tentatively, D is TRBD1 or TRBD2 (5 bases each). Germline loops: CDR1 MDHEN, CDR2 SYDVKM. V gave up 4 bases and J gave up 0 bases, with 16 bases separating them. There are 17 residues in the CDR3. CDR3 residues: CASSSPGPTLAKNIQYF. DNA of the CDR3: TGTGCCAGCAGTTCGCCGGGACCCACGCTAGCCAAAAACATTCAGTACTTC.

The chain couples TRBV5-1 to TRBJ1-1; D may be TRBD1 (6 bases). The CDR3 has 13 amino acids. Trimming cost V 7 bases and J 1 base, with 11 bases left between them. Germline V gene sequence: CDR1 SGHRS, CDR2 YFSETQ. The CDR3 nucleotides are TGCGCCAGCGGGTGGACAGAGAACACTGAAGCTTTCTTT. This gives the protein CASGWTENTEAFF.

The chain couples TRBV28 to TRBJ1-2, with D maybe TRBD1 (6 bases). The V gene lost 5 bases and the J gene lost 1 base, with 23 bases spanning the gap. Germline CDR1 MDHEN, CDR2 SYDVKM. The CDR3 is 18 amino acids. The CDR3 sequence is CASSTWTDQTPINYGYTF. The CDR3 region has the DNA TGTGCCAGCAGTACCTGGACAGACCAAACCCCTATTAACTATGGCTACACCTTC.

This clone was seen just once. This chain's CDR3 is CASSLAGSPLHF. The CDR3 nucleotides read TGTGCCAGCAGCCTCGCCGGTTCACCCCTCCACTTT. The chain is built from TRBV7-8 and TRBJ1-6; D is uncertain. Trimming left V 5 bases short and J 9 bases short, with 8 bases between. The germline V gene has CDR1 SGHVS and CDR2 FQNEAQ. This CDR3 is built from 12 residues.

This sequence joins TRBV7-8 and TRBJ2-5, with D perhaps TRBD2 (5 bases). V was shortened by 2 bases and J by 1 base, with 8 bases between the two germline ends. Germline values: CDR1 SGHVS, CDR2 FQNEAQ. There are 14 residues in the CDR3. The CDR3 spells CASSLRGVQETQYF. Here the CDR3 DNA reads TGTGCCAGCAGCTTACGGGGAGTCCAAGAGACCCAGTACTTC.

The chain links TRBV28 to TRBJ2-7; possible D gene TRBD2, 6 bases. V was clipped by 5 bases and J by 2 bases, with 19 bases between them. Per the germline V gene, CDR1 is MDHEN and CDR2 is SYDVKM. The CDR3 loop spans 16 amino acids. CDR3 sequence reads: CASSPLLGLLTYEQYF. In nucleotides, the CDR3 is TGTGCCAGCAGTCCCCTTTTGGGACTGCTGACCTACGAGCAGTACTTC.

V is TRBV5-1 and J is TRBJ1-1; D possibly corresponds to TRBD1 (5 bases). Germline CDR1 and CDR2: SGHRS and YFSETQ. V was clipped by 0 bases and J by 4 bases, with 13 bases between them. CDR3 length: 15 residues. CDR3 protein: CASSLVAGSVTEAFF. CDR3 in DNA: TGCGCCAGCAGCTTGGTGGCAGGGAGCGTCACTGAAGCTTTCTTT.

This sequence joins TRBV18 and TRBJ2-1; D is uncertain. There are 13 residues in the CDR3. Germline V gene lookup returns CDR1 KGHSH and CDR2 LQKENI. Trimming took off 5 bases at V and 7 bases at J, with 12 bases between the two ends. The CDR3 reads CASSFPPWNEQFF. The CDR3 nucleotides read TGTGCCAGCTCATTCCCTCCTTGGAATGAGCAGTTCTTC.

J is TRBJ1-2 and V is TRBV2; D uncertain. V shed 6 bases and J shed 5 bases, with 10 bases lying between them. CDR1 SNHLY and CDR2 FYNNEI come from the germline V gene. The CDR3 contains 12 residues. The CDR3 DNA follows: TGTGCCAGCAGACCGGGTGAATATGGCTACACCTTC. This codes for CASRPGEYGYTF.